These T cell receptor beta chains were read from a single sample in a study of cytomegalovirus exposure and HLA in healthy donors. Sequencing used immunoSEQ multiplex PCR; TCRdb keeps in-frame clones, though not all of them. The sample yields about 210,000 clones, under 85% seen once. Sequenced sample: PBMCs. These receptor sequences come from a woman between 50 and 59 years old in good health and CMV-seropositive. CDR3s include the opening cysteine and the closing phenylalanine or tryptophan. D genes are given only for firm matches. A row's size may be missing; if present it is once, few, many or a size class.

>TRBD1|.|TRBV10-1|TRBJ2-7
TGCGCCAGCAGTGATGACAGGGGGCCCGGCGAGCAGTACTTC
CASSDDRGPGEQYF
>.|.|TRBV19|TRBJ1-1
TGTGCCAGCTCTCACCGGGACACTGAAGCTTTCTTT
CASSHRDTEAFF
>TRBD2|.|TRBV4-3|TRBJ2-2
TGCGCCAGCAGCCAAGGAGTAGCGGGGGATAACACCGGGGAGCTGTTTTTT
CASSQGVAGDNTGELFF
>.|.|TRBV4-2|TRBJ1-1
TGTGCCAGCAGCCGGAAGGCAGGGATGTCTTTCTTT
CASSRKAGMSFF
>TRBD1|.|TRBV30|TRBJ1-1
TGTGCCTGGAGGGGACAGGGGTTCACTGAAGCTTTCTTT
CAWRGQGFTEAFF
>.|.|TRBV7-2|TRBJ1-6
TGTGCCAGCAGCTTAGGGGAGGGTCTTCGGGATTCACCCCTCCACTTT
CASSLGEGLRDSPLHF
>TRBD1|.|TRBV28|TRBJ1-2
TGTGCCAGCAGTCTTGGGACAGGTTTGGGCGGCTACACCTTC
CASSLGTGLGGYTF
>.|.|TRBV30|TRBJ1-1
TGTGCCTGGAGTGGCCAGCGCACTGAAGCTTTCTTT
CAWSGQRTEAFF
>TRBD1|once|TRBV7-3|TRBJ2-7
TGTGCCAGCAGCCCCGAGCCGGGACAGGGTTACGAGCAGTACTTC
CASSPEPGQGYEQYF
>.|.|TRBV18|TRBJ1-2
TGTGCCAGCTCACCAGGACAAGTCTATGGCTACACCTTC
CASSPGQVYGYTF
>TRBD1|.|TRBV5-1|TRBJ2-7
TGCGCCAGCAGCTTCGGGACAGGACGCTCCTACGAGCAGTACTTC
CASSFGTGRSYEQYF
>.|.|TRBV15|TRBJ2-3
TGTGCCACCAGCAGAGTGGGGGGGGGCAGCACAGATACGCAGTATTTT
CATSRVGGGSTDTQYF
>TRBD1|.|TRBV9|TRBJ2-5
TGTGCCGCAAACAGGGGCCTCTCTGGGGAGACCCAGTACTTC
CAANRGLSGETQYF
>TRBD1|.|TRBV7-2|TRBJ1-5
TGTGCCAGCAGTCCGGGACAGGGATTTGGTCAGCCCCAGCATTTT
CASSPGQGFGQPQHF
>.|.|TRBV6-4|TRBJ2-3
TGTGCCAGCAGTGACTCGCCGGGTAGCACAGATACGCAGTATTTT
CASSDSPGSTDTQYF
>.|.|TRBV7-2|TRBJ2-1
TGTGCCAGCAGCTCTTCTAGTGGGGGGGCGAGGAATGAGCAGTTCTTC
CASSSSSGGARNEQFF
>TRBD2|.|TRBV7-2|TRBJ2-3
TGTGCCAGCAGCTCCGAACTAGCGGGGGGTACAGATACGCAGTATTTT
CASSSELAGGTDTQYF
>.|.|TRBV6-5|TRBJ2-2
TGTGCCAGCAACTCAGGGGACACCGGGGAGCTGTTTTTT
CASNSGDTGELFF
>.|.|TRBV9|TRBJ1-1
TGTGCCAGCAGCGTAGGGCTACAGGGAGTTACTGAAGCTTTCTTT
CASSVGLQGVTEAFF
>TRBD2|.|TRBV11-2|TRBJ2-5
TGTGCCAGCAGCTTAGTTGCAGCGGGGGGGAAAGAGACCCAGTACTTC
CASSLVAAGGKETQYF
>.|.|TRBV9|TRBJ1-3
TGTGCCAGCAGCTTGCAGGGGTCTTCTGGAAACACCATATATTTT
CASSLQGSSGNTIYF
>TRBD1|.|TRBV30|TRBJ2-7
TGTGCCTGGAACCGACAGGGGAACCACGAGCAGTACTTC
CAWNRQGNHEQYF
>.|.|TRBV6-5|TRBJ1-4
TGTGCCAGCAGTTACGGGGCGATACCGAATGAAAAACTGTTTTTT
CASSYGAIPNEKLFF
>.|.|TRBV15|TRBJ1-2
TGTGCCACCAGCAGGGGGGCTCCGGACTATGGCTACACCTTC
CATSRGAPDYGYTF
>.|.|TRBV5-1|TRBJ2-6
TGCGCCAGCAGCTTTCTGGGTTCTAGGTCTGGGGCCAACGTCCTGACTTTC
CASSFLGSRSGANVLTF
>.|few|TRBV5-6|TRBJ2-1
TGTGCCAGCAGCTTGACCGAGTTCGGGCAGTTCTTC
CASSLTEFGQFF
>.|.|TRBV5-1|TRBJ2-5
TGCGCCAGCAGCTTTATTCGGAGAGAGACCCAGTACTTC
CASSFIRRETQYF
>.|.|TRBV10-3|TRBJ1-1
TGTGCCATCAGTCCCAGGGAGAACACTGAAGCTTTCTTT
CAISPRENTEAFF
>.|.|TRBV7-9|TRBJ1-1
TGTGCCAGCAGCCTAAGCGCGGGGGGGCACGCTGAAGCTTTCTTT
CASSLSAGGHAEAFF
>.|.|TRBV28|TRBJ1-5
TGTGCCAGCAGTTGGGGGGGGGCCGGGATGAGGCAGCCCCAGCATTTT
CASSWGGAGMRQPQHF